This TCR beta chain originates from a study of vaccination and CD4 T cells after COVID-19. Broader study findings: Going from roughly 21 to 40, median SARS-CoV-2-reactive clonotypes did not rise significantly.

Once obtained from cultured CD4+ T cells, the DNA was sequenced using the Oncomine TCR Beta short-read assay. TCRdb ran MiXCR on the PCR reads and lists one entry per CDR3 protein. The sample lists roughly 7,000 distinct CDR3 sequences; about 45% were seen once. Treatment denoted: roughly nine-day PBMC culture with coronavirus spike peptide pools or control peptides (ViraFEST assay). According to the study, CD4+ T cells from the unexposed donor were gathered ahead of the COVID-19 pandemic (2011-2018). Remarks on this clonotype: No antigen is known for it.

The V end lost 5 bases, the J end lost 5 bases, and 9 bases lay between the germline ends. The CDR3 covers 12 residues. The germline V gene encodes CDR1 SEHNR and CDR2 FQNEAQ (reference sequence). V and J are TRBV7-9 and TRBJ2-5; D not certain. This clonotype was sampled from a human donor in good health. Sequenced: CD4+ T cells from blood, cultured in vitro. This CDR3 is CASSLMVETQYF. The DNA of the CDR3 is TGTGCCAGCAGCCTTATGGTGGAGACCCAGTACTTC.